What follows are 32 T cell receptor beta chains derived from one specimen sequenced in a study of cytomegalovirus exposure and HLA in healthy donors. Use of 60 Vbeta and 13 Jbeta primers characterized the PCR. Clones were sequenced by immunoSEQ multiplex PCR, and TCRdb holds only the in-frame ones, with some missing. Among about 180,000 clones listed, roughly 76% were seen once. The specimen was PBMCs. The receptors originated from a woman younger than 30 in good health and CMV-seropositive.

This CDR3 is CASSAWEGTYNEQFF. The CDR3 DNA reads as TGTGCCAGCAGCGCCTGGGAGGGGACCTACAATGAGCAGTTCTTC. The chain links TRBV5-8 to TRBJ2-1, with 7 bases aligning to TRBD2. Germline V CDR1 and CDR2: SGHTS, YDEGEE. The V segment lost 4 bases and the J segment 2 bases; nucleotides outside the gene matches: 6. The CDR3 runs 15 residues.

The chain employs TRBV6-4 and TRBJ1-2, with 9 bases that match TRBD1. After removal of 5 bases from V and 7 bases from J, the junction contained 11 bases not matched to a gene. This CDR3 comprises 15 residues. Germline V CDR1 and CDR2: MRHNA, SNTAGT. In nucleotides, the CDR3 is TGTGCCAGCAGTATCGCCGGGACAGGGTTTAGTGGCTACACCTTC. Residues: CASSIAGTGFSGYTF.

The CDR3: CASSHEAGRGPETQYF. DNA of the CDR3: TGTGCCAGCAGCCATGAAGCGGGTCGGGGTCCGGAGACCCAGTACTTC. The V gene is TRBV4-2, the J gene TRBJ2-5; tentatively, D is TRBD2 (6 bases). Germline V gene sequence: CDR1 LGHNA, CDR2 YNFKEQ. The V and J ends lost 3 bases and 5 bases respectively, with 19 bases between them. This CDR3 has 16 amino acids.

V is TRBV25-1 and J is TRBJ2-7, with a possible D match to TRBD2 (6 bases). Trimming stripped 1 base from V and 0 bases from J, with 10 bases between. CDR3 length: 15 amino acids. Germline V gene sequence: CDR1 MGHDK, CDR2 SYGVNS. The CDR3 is CASSEFGGSSYEQYF. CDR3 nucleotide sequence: TGTGCCAGCAGTGAATTTGGGGGGAGCTCCTACGAGCAGTACTTC.

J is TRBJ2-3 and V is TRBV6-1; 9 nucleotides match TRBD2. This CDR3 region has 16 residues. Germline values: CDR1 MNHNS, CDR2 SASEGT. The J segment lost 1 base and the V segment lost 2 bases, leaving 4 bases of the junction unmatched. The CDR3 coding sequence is TGTGCCAGCAGTGAAAAGCGGACTAGCGGCACAGATACGCAGTATTTT. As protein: CASSEKRTSGTDTQYF.

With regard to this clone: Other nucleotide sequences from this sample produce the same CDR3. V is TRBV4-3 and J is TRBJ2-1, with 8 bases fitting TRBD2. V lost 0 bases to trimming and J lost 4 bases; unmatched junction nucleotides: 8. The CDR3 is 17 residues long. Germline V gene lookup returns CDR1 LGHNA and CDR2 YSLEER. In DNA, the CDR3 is TGCGCCAGCAGCCAAGATCGGGGCGGGGGGCCTTACAATGAGCAGTTCTTC. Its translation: CASSQDRGGGPYNEQFF.

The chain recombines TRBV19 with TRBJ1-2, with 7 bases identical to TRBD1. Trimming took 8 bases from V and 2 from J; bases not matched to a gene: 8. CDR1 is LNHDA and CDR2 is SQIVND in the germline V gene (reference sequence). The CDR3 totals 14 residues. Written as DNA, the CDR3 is TGTGCCAGTGCGATACAGGGGACAAACTATGGCTACACCTTC. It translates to CASAIQGTNYGYTF.

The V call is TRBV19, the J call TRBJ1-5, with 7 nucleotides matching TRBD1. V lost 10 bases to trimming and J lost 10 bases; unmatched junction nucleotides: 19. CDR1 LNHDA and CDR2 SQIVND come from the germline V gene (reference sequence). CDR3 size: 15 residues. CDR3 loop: CAINRRDSSEIPQHF. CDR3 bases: TGTGCCATTAACCGACGGGACAGTAGCGAAATACCCCAGCATTTT.

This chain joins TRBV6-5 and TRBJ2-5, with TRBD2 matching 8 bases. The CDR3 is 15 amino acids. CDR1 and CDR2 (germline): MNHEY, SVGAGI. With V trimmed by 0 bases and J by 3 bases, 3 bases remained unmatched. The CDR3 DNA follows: TGTGCCAGCAGTTACTCTACTAGCGGTAAAGAGACCCAGTACTTC. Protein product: CASSYSTSGKETQYF.

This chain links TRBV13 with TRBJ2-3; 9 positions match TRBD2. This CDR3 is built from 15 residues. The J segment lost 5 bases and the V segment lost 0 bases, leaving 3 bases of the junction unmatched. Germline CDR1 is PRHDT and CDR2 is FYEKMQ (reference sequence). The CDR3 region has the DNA TGTGCCAGCAGCTTAGGAACTAGCGGGCAAGATACGCAGTATTTT. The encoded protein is CASSLGTSGQDTQYF. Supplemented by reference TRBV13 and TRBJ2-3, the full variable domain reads AAGVIQSPRHLIKEKRETATLKCYPIPRHDTVYWYQQGPGQDPQFLISFYEKMQSDKGSIPDRFSAQQFSDYHSELNMSSLELGDSALYFCASSLGTSGQDTQYFGPGTRLTVL.

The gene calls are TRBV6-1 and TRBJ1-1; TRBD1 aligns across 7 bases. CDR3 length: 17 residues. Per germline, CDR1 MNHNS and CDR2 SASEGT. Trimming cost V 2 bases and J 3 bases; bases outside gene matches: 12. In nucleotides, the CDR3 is TGTGCCAGCAGTGAATATATGGCAGGGGGACGGGACACTGAAGCTTTCTTT. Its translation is CASSEYMAGGRDTEAFF.

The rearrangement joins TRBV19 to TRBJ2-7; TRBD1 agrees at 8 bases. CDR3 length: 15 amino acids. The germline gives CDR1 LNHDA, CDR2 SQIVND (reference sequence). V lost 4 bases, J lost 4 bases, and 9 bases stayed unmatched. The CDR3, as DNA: TGTGCCAGTAGTAAGGGGGACAGGAACACATACGAGCAGTACTTC. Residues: CASSKGDRNTYEQYF.

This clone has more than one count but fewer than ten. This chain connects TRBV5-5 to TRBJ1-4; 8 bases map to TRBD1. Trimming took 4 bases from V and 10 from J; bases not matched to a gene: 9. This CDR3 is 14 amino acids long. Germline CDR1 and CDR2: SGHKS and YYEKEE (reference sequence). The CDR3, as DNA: TGTGCCAGCAGCAGGCCGGGACAGGAAAGAAAACTGTTTTTT. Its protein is CASSRPGQERKLFF.

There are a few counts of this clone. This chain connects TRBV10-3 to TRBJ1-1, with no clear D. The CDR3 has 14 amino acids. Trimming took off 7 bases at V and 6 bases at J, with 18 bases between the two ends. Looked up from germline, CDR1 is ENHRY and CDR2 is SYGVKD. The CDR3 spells CAITEGPAEPEAFF. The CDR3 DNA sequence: TGTGCCATCACCGAGGGTCCCGCAGAACCTGAAGCTTTCTTT.

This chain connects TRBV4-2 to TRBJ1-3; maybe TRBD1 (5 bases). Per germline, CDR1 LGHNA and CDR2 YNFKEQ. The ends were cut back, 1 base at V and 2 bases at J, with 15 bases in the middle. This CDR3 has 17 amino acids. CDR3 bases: TGTGCCAGCAGCCAAGTCGTTATAGGGGCGGCTGGAAACACCATATATTTT. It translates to CASSQVVIGAAGNTIYF.

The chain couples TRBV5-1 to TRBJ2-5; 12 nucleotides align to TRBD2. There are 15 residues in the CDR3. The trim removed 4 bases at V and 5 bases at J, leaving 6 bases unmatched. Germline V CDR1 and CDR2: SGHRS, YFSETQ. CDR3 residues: CASSLGTSGWETQYF. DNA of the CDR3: TGCGCCAGCAGCCTAGGGACTAGCGGGTGGGAGACCCAGTACTTC.

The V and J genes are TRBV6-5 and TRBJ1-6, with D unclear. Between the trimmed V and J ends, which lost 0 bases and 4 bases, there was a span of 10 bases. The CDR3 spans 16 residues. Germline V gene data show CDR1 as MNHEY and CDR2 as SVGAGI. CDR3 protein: CASSYSDWGYNSPLHF. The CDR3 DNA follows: TGTGCCAGCAGTTACTCGGACTGGGGTTATAATTCACCCCTCCACTTT.

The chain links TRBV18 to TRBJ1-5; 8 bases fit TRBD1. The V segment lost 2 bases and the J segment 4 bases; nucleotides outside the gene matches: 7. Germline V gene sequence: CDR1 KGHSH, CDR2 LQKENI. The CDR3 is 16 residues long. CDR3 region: CASSPSQGARNQPQHF. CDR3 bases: TGTGCCAGCTCACCAAGCCAGGGGGCAAGGAATCAGCCCCAGCATTTT. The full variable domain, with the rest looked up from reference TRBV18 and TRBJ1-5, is NAGVMQNPRHLVRRRGQEARLRCSPMKGHSHVYWYRQLPEEGLKFMVYLQKENIIDESGMPKERFSAEFPKEGPSILRIQQVVRGDSAAYFCASSPSQGARNQPQHFGDGTRLSIL.

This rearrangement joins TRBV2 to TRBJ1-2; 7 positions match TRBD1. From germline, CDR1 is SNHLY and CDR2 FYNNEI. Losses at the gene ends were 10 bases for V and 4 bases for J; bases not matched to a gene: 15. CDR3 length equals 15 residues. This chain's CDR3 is CAKTRQGLGSYGYTF. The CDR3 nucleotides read TGTGCCAAGACCCGACAGGGCTTAGGTAGCTATGGCTACACCTTC.

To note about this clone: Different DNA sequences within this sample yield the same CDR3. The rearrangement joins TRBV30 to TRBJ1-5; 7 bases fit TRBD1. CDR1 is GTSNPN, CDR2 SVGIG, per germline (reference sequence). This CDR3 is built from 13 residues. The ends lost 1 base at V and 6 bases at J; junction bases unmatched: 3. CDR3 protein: CAWSGGGGQPQHF. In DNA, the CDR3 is TGTGCCTGGAGTGGAGGGGGCGGTCAGCCCCAGCATTTT.

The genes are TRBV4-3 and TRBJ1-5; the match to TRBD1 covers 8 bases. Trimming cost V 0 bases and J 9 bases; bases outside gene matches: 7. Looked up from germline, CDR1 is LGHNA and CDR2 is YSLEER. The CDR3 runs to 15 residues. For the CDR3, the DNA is TGCGCCAGCAGCCAAGAAATGACAGGGGCTTCGCCCCAGCATTTT. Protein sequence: CASSQEMTGASPQHF.

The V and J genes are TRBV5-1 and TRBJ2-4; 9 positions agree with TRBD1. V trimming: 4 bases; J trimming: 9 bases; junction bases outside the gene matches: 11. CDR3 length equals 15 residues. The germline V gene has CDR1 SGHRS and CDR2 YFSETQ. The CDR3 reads CASSPGDREAGIQYF. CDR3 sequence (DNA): TGCGCCAGCAGCCCCGGGGACAGGGAGGCAGGCATTCAGTACTTC.

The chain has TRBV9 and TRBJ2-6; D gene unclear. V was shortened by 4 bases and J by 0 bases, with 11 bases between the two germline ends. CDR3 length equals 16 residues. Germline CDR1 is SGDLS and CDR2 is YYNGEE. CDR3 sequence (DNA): TGTGCCAGCAGCCCTACCGGTCACTCTGGGGCCAACGTCCTGACTTTC. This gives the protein CASSPTGHSGANVLTF.

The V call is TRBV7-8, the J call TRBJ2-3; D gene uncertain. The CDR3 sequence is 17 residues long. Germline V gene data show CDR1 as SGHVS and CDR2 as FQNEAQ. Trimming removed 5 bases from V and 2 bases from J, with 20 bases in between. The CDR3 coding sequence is TGTGCCAGCAGCACCACCCACCAACTACCGTTCACAGATACGCAGTATTTT. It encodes CASSTTHQLPFTDTQYF.

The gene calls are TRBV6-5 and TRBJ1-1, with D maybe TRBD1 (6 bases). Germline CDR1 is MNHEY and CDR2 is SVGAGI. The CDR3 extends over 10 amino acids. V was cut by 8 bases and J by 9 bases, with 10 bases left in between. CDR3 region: CASGGHQAFF. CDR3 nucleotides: TGTGCCAGCGGGGGACACCAAGCTTTCTTT.

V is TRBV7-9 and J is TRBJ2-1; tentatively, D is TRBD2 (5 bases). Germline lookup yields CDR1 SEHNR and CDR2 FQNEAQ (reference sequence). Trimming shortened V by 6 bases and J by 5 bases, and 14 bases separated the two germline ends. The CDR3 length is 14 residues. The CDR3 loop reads CASSRTVNNNEQFF. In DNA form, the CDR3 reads TGTGCCAGCAGTCGGACTGTAAATAACAATGAGCAGTTCTTC.

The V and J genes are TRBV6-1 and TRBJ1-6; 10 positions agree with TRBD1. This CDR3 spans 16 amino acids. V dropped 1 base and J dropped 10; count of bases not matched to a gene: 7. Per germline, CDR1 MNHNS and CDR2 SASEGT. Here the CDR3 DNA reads TGTGCCAGCAGTGAAGTCACGGGACAGGGGAAGTCACCCCTCCACTTT. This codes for CASSEVTGQGKSPLHF.

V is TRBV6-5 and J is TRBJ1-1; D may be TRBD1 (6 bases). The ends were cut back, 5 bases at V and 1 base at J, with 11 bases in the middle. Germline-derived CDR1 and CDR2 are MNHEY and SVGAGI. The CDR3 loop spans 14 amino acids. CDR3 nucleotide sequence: TGTGCCAGCAGTCTCCTACAGGGGAACACTGAAGCTTTCTTT. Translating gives CASSLLQGNTEAFF.

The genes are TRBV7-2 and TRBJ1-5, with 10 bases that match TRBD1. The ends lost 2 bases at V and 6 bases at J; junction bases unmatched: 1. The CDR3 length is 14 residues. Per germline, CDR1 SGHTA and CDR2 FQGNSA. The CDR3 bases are TGTGCCAGCAGCTTAAGGACAGGGGGTCAGCCCCAGCATTTT. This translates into CASSLRTGGQPQHF.

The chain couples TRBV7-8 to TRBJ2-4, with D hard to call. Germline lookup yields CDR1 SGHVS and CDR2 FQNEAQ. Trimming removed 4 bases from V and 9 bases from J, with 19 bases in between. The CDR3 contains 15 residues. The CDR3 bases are TGTGCCAGCAGCTCAGAATCAGGCAGCCCGTTCATTCAGTACTTC. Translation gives CASSSESGSPFIQYF.

The CDR3 sequence: CATSRGQVNTEAFF. The CDR3 DNA sequence: TGTGCCACCAGCAGGGGACAGGTTAACACTGAAGCTTTCTTT. The gene calls are TRBV15 and TRBJ1-1, with TRBD1 matching 8 bases. Germline V lookup: CDR1 LNHNV, CDR2 YYDKDF (reference sequence). Unmatched junction bases numbered 2, after V lost 3 bases and J lost 2 bases. The CDR3 is 14 residues long.

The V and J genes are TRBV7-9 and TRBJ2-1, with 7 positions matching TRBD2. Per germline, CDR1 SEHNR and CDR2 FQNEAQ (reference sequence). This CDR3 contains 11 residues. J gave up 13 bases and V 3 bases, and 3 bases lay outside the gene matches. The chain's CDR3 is CASSFGLGQFF. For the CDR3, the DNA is TGTGCCAGCAGCTTCGGACTAGGCCAGTTCTTC. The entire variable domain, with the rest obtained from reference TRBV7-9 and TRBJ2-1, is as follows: DTGVSQNPRHKITKRGQNVTFRCDPISEHNRLYWYRQTLGQGPEFLTYFQNEAQLEKSRLLSDRFSAERPKGSFSTLEIQRTEQGDSAMYLCASSFGLGQFFGPGTRLTVL.